Listed below are T cell receptor beta chains from one sample, sequenced in a study of cytomegalovirus exposure and HLA in healthy donors. Data came from immunoSEQ multiplex PCR; TCRdb stores just in-frame clones and leaves some out. The sample has fewer than 200,000 clones, roughly 80% seen once. Sequencing used PBMCs. Receptors were obtained from a girl aged 2 to 10 in good health and CMV-seropositive. Both conserved end residues are part of each CDR3.

cdr3_length v_call cdr3_aa
13 TRBV5-4 CASSGTSNKEQYF
15 TRBV6-5 CASSWAEGYGNTIYF
17 TRBV19 CASSMLWGRVAKNIQYF
22 TRBV27 CASSLSYRGLAGGLLYTGELFF
14 TRBV6-1 CASSIGQGAYEQYF
16 TRBV27 CASSLSTTGSSQPQHF
16 TRBV25-1 CASSGRTGRREETQYF
14 TRBV6-6 CASTWDRYYNEQFF
12 TRBV5-4 CASSFQYYGYTF
13 TRBV15 CATTQTYQETQYF
14 TRBV19 CATSPGGGNYEQYF
15 TRBV15 CATSPDRVYYTEAFF
19 TRBV7-4 CASSVYRDRGRIVNQPQHF
16 TRBV27 CASSPGTSGRVGEQYF
17 TRBV21-1 CASSKSIPGQGTQPQHF